Listed here is a single TCR beta chain. The antigen is undetermined. Trimming shortened V by 4 bases and J by 5 bases, and 15 bases separated the two germline ends. The CDR3 has 15 amino acids. Per germline, CDR1 SGHRS and CDR2 YFSETQ. TCRdb's copy holds only in-frame clones and misses some; the assay was immunoSEQ multiplex PCR. The sample includes under 130,000 clones, 85% to 90% of them seen just once. The source of the sample is a study of T cell responses to AZD1222 COVID-19 vaccine. Study conclusions and caveats: A rise in Spike-specific TCR breadth and depth followed two AZD1222 doses. Repertoires were sampled only after the peak T cell response. The donor cohort was predominantly white British with a female majority, and clonal diversity may have been underestimated.

The chain recombines TRBV5-1 with TRBJ1-4; a weak D match, TRBD1 (6 bases). This clonotype was sampled from an adult in good health. The sequenced sample was peripheral blood, obtained on day 0 of AZD1222 vaccination. CDR3 nucleotide sequence: TGCGCCAGCAGCCAAAGGCCAGGGGAAAATGAAAAACTGTTTTTT. Protein: CASSQRPGENEKLFF.